The 15 T cell receptor beta chains below all came from one sample that was sequenced in a study of T cell clonality in common variable immunodeficiency. The assay was immunoSEQ multiplex PCR, and TCRdb's table has in-frame clones only and misses some. The repertoire consists of tens of thousands of clones, none detected only once. The specimen was peripheral blood mononuclear cells. These TCRs come from a person aged 18 to 75 in good health.

Ten or more counts support this clone. Read sequence stops 3 residues before the CDR3 end, and the germline J gene provides the missing end. The rearrangement uses TRBV20-1 and TRBJ2-1; 9 positions agree with TRBD2. The CDR3 contains 18 residues. The germline V gene encodes CDR1 DFQATT and CDR2 SNEGSKA (reference sequence). The J segment lost 0 bases and the V segment lost 6 bases, leaving 15 bases of the junction unmatched. CDR3 DNA (partial): TGCAGTGCAGGGCGACCTAGCGGGATTCCCATCTCCTACAATGAG. Translated, it gives CSAGRPSGIPISYNE. The CDR3 in full is CSAGRPSGIPISYNEQFF.

This clone was counted many times. The CDR3 end is not reached by the read, which stops 3 residues before it; the germline J gene fills it in. This rearrangement joins TRBV7-2 to TRBJ2-7, with D maybe TRBD2 (6 bases). Germline V gene sequence: CDR1 SGHTA, CDR2 FQGNSA. This CDR3 has 17 residues. Trimming removed 0 bases from V and 2 bases from J, with 17 bases in between. CDR3 bases read: TGTGCCAGCAGCTTAGCACCGGGCGGGATATCCGCCTACGAG. Translation: CASSLAPGGISAYE. The CDR3 in full is CASSLAPGGISAYEQYF.

Points on this clone: The read ends 3 residues before the CDR3 terminus; that terminus is restored from the germline J gene. The chain has TRBV19 and TRBJ1-1; 8 bases fit TRBD1. V lost 3 bases, J lost 0 bases, and 6 bases stayed unmatched. Germline CDR1 and CDR2: LNHDA and SQIVND (reference sequence). The CDR3 extends over 16 amino acids. This CDR3 is CASSMTGATMNTEAFF. CDR3 bases read: TGTGCCAGTAGTATGACAGGGGCGACTATGAACACTGAA.

In this sample, this clone turned up many times. The read terminates 3 residues before the CDR3 end, so the remaining end is supplied by the germline J gene. The chain joins TRBV7-7 to TRBJ2-2; D unresolved. The CDR3 loop spans 17 amino acids. From germline, CDR1 is SSHAT and CDR2 FNYEAQ (reference sequence). V lost 5 bases and J lost 4, with 20 bases in between. The part of the CDR3 DNA that was read is TGTGCCAGCAGCCCTTTAGCCCCCCCGATTACCACCGGGGAG. Translating it yields CASSPLAPPITTGE. Given in full, the CDR3 is CASSPLAPPITTGELFF.

The table lists this clone with many counts. From the germline J gene comes the end of the CDR3, since the read stops 3 residues before it. V usage is TRBV5-1 and J usage is TRBJ1-1; no reliable D call. Trimming removed 7 bases from V and 6 bases from J, with 7 bases in between. Germline-derived CDR1 and CDR2 are SGHRS and YFSETQ. This CDR3 region has 10 residues. Partial CDR3 DNA: TGCGCCAGCCCATGTTCTGAA. Translation gives CASPCSE. The entire CDR3 sequence reads CASPCSEAFF.

The sample holds many counts of this clone. The CDR3 end is not reached by the read, which stops 3 residues before it; the germline J gene fills it in. The chain has TRBV19 and TRBJ1-1, with D maybe TRBD1 (5 bases). V was pared by 5 bases and J by 2 bases, with 18 bases between. CDR1 and CDR2 (germline): LNHDA, SQIVND (reference sequence). The CDR3 spans 16 residues. The sequenced CDR3 bases are TGTGCCAGTAGTTCCCCGCCGGGACTCTTTAACACTGAA. Its protein product is CASSSPPGLFNTE. In full, the CDR3 is CASSSPPGLFNTEAFF.

This clone was counted between two and nine times. The sequence runs out 3 residues before the end of the CDR3; the remainder is reconstructed from the germline J gene. The V gene is TRBV19, the J gene TRBJ1-1; 8 nucleotides line up with TRBD1. Germline CDR1 and CDR2: LNHDA and SQIVND (reference sequence). The CDR3 is made up of 13 amino acids. V gave up 6 bases and J gave up 4 bases; unmatched junction bases: 4. The sequenced part of the CDR3 DNA is TGTGCCAGTAGGACCACAGGGGGCACTGAA. It is translated as CASRTTGGTE. The whole CDR3 sequence reads CASRTTGGTEAFF.

The table lists this clone with many counts. The read ends 3 residues shy of where the CDR3 ends; the end is completed using the germline J gene. The chain couples TRBV15 to TRBJ2-5; no clear D gene. V was pared by 0 bases and J by 2 bases, with 13 bases between. Germline loops: CDR1 LNHNV, CDR2 YYDKDF (reference sequence). CDR3 length: 16 residues. The chain's CDR3 is CATSRDPVGLQETQYF. The sequenced part of the CDR3 DNA is TGTGCCACCAGCAGAGATCCTGTTGGCTTGCAAGAGACC.

This clone was seen repeatedly, ten times or more. The read ends 3 residues before the CDR3 terminus; that terminus is restored from the germline J gene. The J gene is TRBJ1-2, the V gene TRBV7-2, with 7 bases fitting TRBD1. J lost 4 bases, V lost 2 bases, and 7 bases had no gene match. The CDR3 extends over 15 amino acids. Germline V gives CDR1 SGHTA, CDR2 FQGNSA. Here the CDR3 reads CASSLTRQGGYGYTF. The sequenced part of the CDR3 DNA is TGTGCCAGCAGCTTAACTAGACAGGGAGGCTATGGC.

This clone was counted at least ten times. The read finishes 3 residues shy of the CDR3 end, and the germline J gene is used to complete it. V usage is TRBV6-1 and J usage is TRBJ1-1; D ambiguous. Deletions cut 2 bases from V and 0 bases from J, with 10 bases between. The CDR3 sequence is 15 residues long. Germline loops: CDR1 MNHNS, CDR2 SASEGT. The CDR3 region is CASSESHSLNTEAFF. The CDR3 bases that were read are TGTGCCAGCAGTGAAAGTCATAGTCTGAACACTGAA.

This clone was seen at least ten times. The read finishes 3 residues shy of the CDR3 end, and the germline J gene is used to complete it. V gene TRBV10-2 combines with J gene TRBJ2-3, with TRBD2 matching 7 bases. Germline V gene lookup returns CDR1 WSHSY and CDR2 SAAADI. This CDR3 has 13 residues. V lost 7 bases, J lost 6 bases, and 7 bases stayed unmatched. The covered CDR3 bases are TGCGCCAGCAATGGACCCGGGGGGGATACG. This gives the protein CASNGPGGDT. In full, the CDR3 is CASNGPGGDTQYF.

This clone was counted many times. The read halts 3 residues ahead of the CDR3 end, with the missing end drawn from the germline J gene. The V and J genes are TRBV2 and TRBJ2-4; D might be TRBD1 or TRBD2, each matching 5 bases. The CDR3 covers 13 residues. The germline CDR1 and CDR2 sequences are SNHLY and FYNNEI. The germline V and J ends were trimmed by 7 bases and 3 bases, with 10 bases remaining between them. CDR3 DNA, as far as it was read: TGTGCCAGCACTCCGAGGGGCAAAAACATT. Translated: CASTPRGKNI. The entire CDR3 reads CASTPRGKNIQYF.

This clone occurred many times. The read terminates 3 residues before the CDR3 end, so the remaining end is supplied by the germline J gene. V is TRBV4-1 and J is TRBJ2-2, with D possibly matching TRBD1 (6 bases). Germline V gene lookup returns CDR1 MGHRA and CDR2 YSYEKL. CDR3 length: 16 residues. Trimming left V 0 bases short and J 6 bases short, with 14 bases between. The covered CDR3 bases are TGCGCCAGCAGCCAAGATGTAACAGGGCTAGCCGGGGAG. Amino acid sequence: CASSQDVTGLAGE. The complete CDR3 protein is CASSQDVTGLAGELFF.

This clone was seen ten or more times. The DNA ends 3 residues before the CDR3 does, and the rest of the CDR3 is filled in from the germline J gene. The V call is TRBV20-1, the J call TRBJ2-7; possibly TRBD2 for D (6 bases). With 3 bases removed from V and 2 bases from J, the gap between germline ends came to 11 bases. The CDR3 spans 13 residues. Germline V gene data show CDR1 as DFQATT and CDR2 as SNEGSKA (reference sequence). CDR3 amino acids: CSARGGETYEQYF. Partial CDR3 DNA: TGCAGTGCTAGGGGGGGTGAAACCTACGAG.

This clone was seen ten or more times. The CDR3 goes on 3 residues after the read ends, and that part is filled in from the germline J gene. The V gene is TRBV5-5, the J gene TRBJ2-7; 7 bases line up with TRBD1. The CDR3 loop spans 15 amino acids. Unmatched junction bases numbered 5, after V lost 0 bases and J lost 2 bases. CDR1 is SGHKS, CDR2 YYEKEE, per germline (reference sequence). The sequenced CDR3 bases are TGTGCCAGCAGCTTGGCCCCGACAGGGCCCTACGAG. Protein sequence: CASSLAPTGPYE. The CDR3 reads in full as CASSLAPTGPYEQYF.